Shown below are 13 T cell receptor beta chains from a single sample sequenced in a study of T-cell reconstitution after alpha-beta-depleted transplantation in children. The library targeted TCRbeta and was prepared with unique molecular identifiers. TCRdb redid the calling of the PCR reads with MiXCR, one entry per CDR3 protein. The sample consists of fewer than 550,000 distinct CDR3 sequences, approximately 10% of them appearing once. Source: PBMCs from the stem cell graft donor, taken from the stem cell graft. All receptors derive from a human donor who donated a stem cell graft to a child with acute myeloid leukemia.

This clonotype was counted a few times. The V gene is TRBV5-1, the J gene TRBJ2-1; TRBD2 agrees at 12 bases. Germline V CDR1 and CDR2: SGHRS, YFSETQ. The CDR3 sequence is 17 residues long. V gave up 4 bases and J gave up 3 bases; unmatched junction bases: 8. DNA for the CDR3: TGCGCCAGCAGCACGGGAATGACTAGCGGGGGCTACAATGAGCAGTTCTTC. Protein product: CASSTGMTSGGYNEQFF.

This rearrangement joins TRBV14 to TRBJ2-1; unclear D gene. CDR1 is SGHDN and CDR2 is FVKESK in the germline V gene. This CDR3 comprises 11 residues. The germline V and J ends were trimmed by 5 bases and 8 bases, with 7 bases remaining between them. CDR3 coding DNA: TGTGCCAGCAGCACCCTAGATGAGCAGTTCTTC. Protein sequence: CASSTLDEQFF.

The gene calls are TRBV12-3 or TRBV12-4 and TRBJ2-5; no definite D call. The CDR3 consists of 13 residues. V was trimmed by 5 bases and J by 4 bases, leaving 11 bases between them. As DNA, the CDR3 is TGTGCCAGCAGTAGGTCTGGGGTAGAGACCCAGTACTTC. Its protein is CASSRSGVETQYF.

Ten or more counts support this clonotype. The rearrangement uses TRBV6-5 and TRBJ2-7; 9 bases match TRBD2. The CDR3 is made up of 14 amino acids. Germline V gene lookup returns CDR1 MNHEY and CDR2 SVGAGI. The trim removed 8 bases at V and 6 bases at J, leaving 11 bases unmatched. CDR3 sequence reads: CASCSGRIGGEQYF. DNA of the CDR3: TGTGCCAGCTGTAGCGGGAGAATAGGAGGCGAGCAGTACTTC.

The sample holds a few counts of this clonotype. The J gene is TRBJ2-4, the V gene TRBV29-1, with 7 nucleotides matching TRBD1. This CDR3 spans 13 amino acids. V trimming: 6 bases; J trimming: 5 bases; junction bases outside the gene matches: 7. CDR1 and CDR2 from the germline V gene are SQVTM and ANQGSEA. The CDR3 is CSVRGTVENIQYF. CDR3 bases: TGCAGCGTGAGGGGGACAGTAGAAAACATTCAGTACTTC.

This clonotype was seen more than once but under ten times. The V and J genes are TRBV21-1 and TRBJ2-1; the D segment call TRBD2 is taken from the table without a DNA check. TRBV21-1 is deemed a pseudogene. The CDR3 consists of 17 residues. The CDR3 DNA reads as TGTGCCAGCAGCAATTTCTACGGGAGTGACTTGTACAATGAGCAGTTCTTC. Translation gives CASSNFYGSDLYNEQFF.

This clonotype appeared a single time. The rearrangement links TRBV12-3 or TRBV12-4 to TRBJ2-2; TRBD2 agrees at 13 bases. CDR3 size: 15 residues. J was trimmed by 5 bases and V by 8 bases; bases with no gene match: 5. The CDR3 coding sequence is TGTGCCAGCGCCACTAGCGGGAGGGTGACCGGGGAGCTGTTTTTT. It encodes CASATSGRVTGELFF.

Comment on this clonotype: One junction end does not reproduce the germline sequence, and a read error may be involved. The rearrangement uses TRBV4-1 and TRBJ2-7, with 7 positions matching TRBD1. The germline V gene has CDR1 MGHRA and CDR2 YSYEKL. CDR3 size: 14 residues. The chain's CDR3 is CASTQGAGGYEQYF. The CDR3 nucleotides are TGCGCCAGCACCCAAGGGGCAGGGGGCTACGAGCAGTACTTC.

The rearrangement joins TRBV7-9 to TRBJ2-7, with 9 bases lining up with TRBD1. The CDR3 runs to 12 residues. V gave up 5 bases and J gave up 6 bases; unmatched junction bases: 2. Germline V gene lookup returns CDR1 SEHNR and CDR2 FQNEAQ (reference sequence). CDR3 in amino acids: CASSGTGSEQYV. The CDR3, as DNA: TGTGCCAGCAGCGGGACAGGGAGCGAGCAGTACGTC.

The chain has TRBV5-1 and TRBJ2-3; 13 bases are shared with TRBD2. This CDR3 is built from 15 residues. Germline CDR1 and CDR2: SGHRS and YFSETQ. J was trimmed by 6 bases and V by 5 bases; bases with no gene match: 6. The CDR3 sequence: CASRLTSGGPDTQYF. The CDR3, as DNA: TGCGCCAGCAGGTTGACTAGCGGGGGGCCGGATACGCAGTATTTT.

This clonotype was counted a few times. The CDR3 DNA reads TGCGCCAGCAGCCAAGTCGGCAGGTCGATACAGAACACTGAAGCTTTCTTT. Protein sequence: CASSQVGRSIQNTEAFF. The chain couples TRBV4-1 to TRBJ1-1; D gene ambiguous. Trimming stripped 1 base from V and 1 base from J, with 16 bases between. Germline loops: CDR1 MGHRA, CDR2 YSYEKL. CDR3 size: 17 residues.

There are a few counts of this clonotype. This chain links TRBV6-5 with TRBJ2-2; D uncertain. This CDR3 spans 15 amino acids. The V end lost 2 bases, the J end lost 3 bases, and 10 bases lay between the germline ends. Looked up from germline, CDR1 is MNHEY and CDR2 is SVGAGI. The CDR3, as DNA: TGTGCCAGCAGTTACGGGCAGTTGGACACCGGGGAGCTGTTTTTT. Its protein is CASSYGQLDTGELFF.

In this sample, this clonotype turned up many times. CDR3 loop: CASSQDRLAGATSYEQYF. CDR3 sequence (DNA): TGTGCCAGCAGCCAAGATAGGCTAGCGGGAGCCACCTCCTACGAGCAGTACTTC. The V gene is TRBV3-1, the J gene TRBJ2-7; 10 nucleotides align to TRBD2. J lost 0 bases, V lost 0 bases, and 8 bases had no gene match. The germline CDR1 and CDR2 sequences are LGHDT and YNNKEL (reference sequence). CDR3 length equals 18 residues.